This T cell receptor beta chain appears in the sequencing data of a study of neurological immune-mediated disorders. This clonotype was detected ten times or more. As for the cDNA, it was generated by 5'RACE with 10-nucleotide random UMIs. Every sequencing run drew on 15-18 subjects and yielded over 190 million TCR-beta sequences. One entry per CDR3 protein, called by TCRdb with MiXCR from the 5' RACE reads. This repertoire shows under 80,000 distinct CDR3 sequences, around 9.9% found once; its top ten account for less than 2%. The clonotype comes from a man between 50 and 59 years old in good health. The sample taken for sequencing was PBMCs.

As DNA, the CDR3 is TGCGCCAGCAGCTTGGAATGGGGTAGCCGCGAGCAGTACTTC. This translates into CASSLEWGSREQYF. The gene calls are TRBV5-1 and TRBJ2-7, with unresolved D. Trimming took 0 bases from V and 6 from J, leaving 13 bases between them. This CDR3 region has 14 residues. Germline V gene data show CDR1 as SGHRS and CDR2 as YFSETQ.